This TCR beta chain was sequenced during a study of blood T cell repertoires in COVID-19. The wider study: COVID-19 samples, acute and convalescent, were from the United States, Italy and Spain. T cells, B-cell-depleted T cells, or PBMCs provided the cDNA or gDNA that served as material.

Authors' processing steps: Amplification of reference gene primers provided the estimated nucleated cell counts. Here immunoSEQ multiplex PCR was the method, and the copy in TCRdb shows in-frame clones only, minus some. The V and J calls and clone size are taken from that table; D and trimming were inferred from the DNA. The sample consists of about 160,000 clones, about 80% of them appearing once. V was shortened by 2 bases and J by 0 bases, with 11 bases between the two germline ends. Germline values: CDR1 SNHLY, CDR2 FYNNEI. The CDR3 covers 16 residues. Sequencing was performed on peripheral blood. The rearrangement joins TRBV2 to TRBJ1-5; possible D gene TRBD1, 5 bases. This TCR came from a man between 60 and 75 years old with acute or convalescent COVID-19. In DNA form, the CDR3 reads TGTGCCAGCAGTGAAAGGGGAGGTTTTAGCAATCAGCCCCAGCATTTT. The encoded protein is CASSERGGFSNQPQHF.